This T cell receptor beta chain originates from a study of blood T cell repertoires in COVID-19. Study summary: The cDNA or gDNA used as material had been derived from T cells, B-cell-depleted T cells, or PBMCs.

Assay: immunoSEQ multiplex PCR; the TCRdb copy retains only in-frame clones and omits some. There are about 280,000 clones in the sample; around nine tenths occur only once, and about 5.7% lies in the top ten. The CDR3 runs 14 residues. V was clipped by 3 bases and J by 2 bases, with 11 bases between them. Germline lookup yields CDR1 MDHEN and CDR2 SYDVKM. Sample: PBMCs or T cells enriched from blood (not recorded which). This sequence joins TRBV28 and TRBJ2-7; possibly TRBD1 for D (5 bases). The clonotype comes from a woman aged 40 to 50 who had recovered from COVID-19. Written as DNA, the CDR3 is TGTGCCAGCAGTTTTGAAGGGGCCACCTACGAGCAGTACTTC. Translating gives CASSFEGATYEQYF.